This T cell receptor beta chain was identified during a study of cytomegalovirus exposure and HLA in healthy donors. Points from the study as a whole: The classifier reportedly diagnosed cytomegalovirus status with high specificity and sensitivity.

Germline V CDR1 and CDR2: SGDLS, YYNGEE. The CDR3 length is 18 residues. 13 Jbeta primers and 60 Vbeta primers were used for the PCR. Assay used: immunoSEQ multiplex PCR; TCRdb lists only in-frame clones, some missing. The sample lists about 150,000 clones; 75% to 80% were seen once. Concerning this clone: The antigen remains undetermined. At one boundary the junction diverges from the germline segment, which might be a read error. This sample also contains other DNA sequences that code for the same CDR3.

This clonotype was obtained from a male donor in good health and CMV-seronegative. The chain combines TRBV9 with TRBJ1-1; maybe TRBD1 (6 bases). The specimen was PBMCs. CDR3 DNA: TGTGCCAGCAGCGAAGACACCCTCCGGGCAGGGGATTTGACTGAGGCTTTCTTT. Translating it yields CASSEDTLRAGDLTEAFF.